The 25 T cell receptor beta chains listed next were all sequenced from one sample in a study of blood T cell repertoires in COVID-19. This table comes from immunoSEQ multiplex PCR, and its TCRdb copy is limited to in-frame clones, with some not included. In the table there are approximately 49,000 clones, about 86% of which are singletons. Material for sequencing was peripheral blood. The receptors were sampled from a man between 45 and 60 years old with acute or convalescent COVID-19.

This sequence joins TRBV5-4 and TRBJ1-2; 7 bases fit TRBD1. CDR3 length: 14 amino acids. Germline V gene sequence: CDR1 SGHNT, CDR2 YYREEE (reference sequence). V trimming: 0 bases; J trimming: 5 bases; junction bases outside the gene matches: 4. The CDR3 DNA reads TGTGCCAGCAGCTTGGGGAGGGACAGTTATGGCTACACCTTC. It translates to CASSLGRDSYGYTF.

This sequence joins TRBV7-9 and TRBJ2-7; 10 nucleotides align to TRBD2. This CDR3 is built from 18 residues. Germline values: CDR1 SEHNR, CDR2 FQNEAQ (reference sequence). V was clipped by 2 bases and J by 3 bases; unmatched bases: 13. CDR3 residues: CASSLRGLAGDRGYEQYF. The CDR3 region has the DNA TGTGCCAGCAGCTTAAGGGGCCTAGCGGGAGATAGGGGCTACGAGCAGTACTTC. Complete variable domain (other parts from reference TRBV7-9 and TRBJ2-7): DTGVSQNPRHKITKRGQNVTFRCDPISEHNRLYWYRQTLGQGPEFLTYFQNEAQLEKSRLLSDRFSAERPKGSFSTLEIQRTEQGDSAMYLCASSLRGLAGDRGYEQYFGPGTRLTVT.

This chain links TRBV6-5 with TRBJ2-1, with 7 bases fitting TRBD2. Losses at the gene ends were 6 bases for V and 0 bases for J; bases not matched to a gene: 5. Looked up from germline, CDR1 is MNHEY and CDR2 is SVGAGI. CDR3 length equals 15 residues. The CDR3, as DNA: TGTGCCAGCAGACTAGCGTTAAGCTCCTACAATGAGCAGTTCTTC. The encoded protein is CASRLALSSYNEQFF.

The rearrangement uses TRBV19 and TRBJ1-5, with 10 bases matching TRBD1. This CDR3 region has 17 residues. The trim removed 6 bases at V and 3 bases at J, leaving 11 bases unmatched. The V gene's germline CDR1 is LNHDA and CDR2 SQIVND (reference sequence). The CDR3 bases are TGTGCCAGTAGCCTAGGGGGGGGACAGGGGATCAATCAGCCCCAGCATTTT. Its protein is CASSLGGGQGINQPQHF.

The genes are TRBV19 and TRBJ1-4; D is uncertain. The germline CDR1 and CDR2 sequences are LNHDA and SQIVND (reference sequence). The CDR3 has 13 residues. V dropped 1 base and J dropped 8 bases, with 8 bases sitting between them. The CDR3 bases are TGTGCCAGTAGTATAGGGGAGAAGGAAAAACTGTTTTTT. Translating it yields CASSIGEKEKLFF.

The CDR3 here is CASSDRGDSFKLFF. As DNA, the CDR3 is TGTGCCAGCAGTGACAGGGGGGACAGCTTCAAACTGTTTTTT. The chain combines TRBV2 with TRBJ1-4; 7 bases are shared with TRBD1. The germline V gene encodes CDR1 SNHLY and CDR2 FYNNEI. The V and J ends lost 3 bases and 11 bases, in that order; junction bases with no gene match: 9. This CDR3 has 14 residues.

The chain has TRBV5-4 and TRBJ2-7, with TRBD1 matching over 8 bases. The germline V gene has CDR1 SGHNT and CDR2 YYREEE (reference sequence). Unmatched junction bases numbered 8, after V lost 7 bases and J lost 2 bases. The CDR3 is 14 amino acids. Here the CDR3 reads CASGNDRGAYEQYF. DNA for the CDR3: TGTGCCAGCGGAAACGACAGGGGCGCCTACGAGCAGTACTTC. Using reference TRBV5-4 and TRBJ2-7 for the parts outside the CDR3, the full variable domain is ETGVTQSPTHLIKTRGQQVTLRCSSQSGHNTVSWYQQALGQGPQFIFQYYREEENGRGNFPPRFSGLQFPNYSSELNVNALELDDSALYLCASGNDRGAYEQYFGPGTRLTVT.

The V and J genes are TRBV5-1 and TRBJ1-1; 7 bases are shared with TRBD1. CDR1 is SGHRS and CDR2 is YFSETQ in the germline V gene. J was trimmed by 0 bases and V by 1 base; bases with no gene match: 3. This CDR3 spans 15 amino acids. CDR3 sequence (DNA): TGCGCCAGCAGCTTGCCGGGACAGTTGAACACTGAAGCTTTCTTT. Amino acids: CASSLPGQLNTEAFF.

The CDR3 DNA reads TGTGCCAGCAGCCGTTGGCCCCGGCGGGGAGAGACCCAGTACTTC. Its protein product is CASSRWPRRGETQYF. This chain links TRBV11-3 with TRBJ2-5; D perhaps matches TRBD2 (6 bases). Trimming left V 5 bases short and J 4 bases short, with 17 bases between. This CDR3 is built from 15 residues. Germline lookup yields CDR1 SGHNT and CDR2 YENEEA.

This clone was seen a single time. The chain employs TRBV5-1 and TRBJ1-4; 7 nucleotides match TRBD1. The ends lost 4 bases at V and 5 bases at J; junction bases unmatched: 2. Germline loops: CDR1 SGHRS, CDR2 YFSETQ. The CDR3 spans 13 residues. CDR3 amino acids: CASSRDRNEKLFF. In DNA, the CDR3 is TGCGCCAGCAGCCGGGACAGAAATGAAAAACTGTTTTTT.

The chain's CDR3 is CATSRISALAGGHTGELFF. CDR3 bases: TGTGCCACCAGTAGGATTTCGGCGCTAGCGGGAGGTCATACCGGGGAGCTGTTTTTT. V gene TRBV15 combines with J gene TRBJ2-2; TRBD2 agrees at 11 bases. V shed 6 bases and J 5 bases; nucleotides not matched to a gene: 17. Germline CDR1 LNHNV, CDR2 YYDKDF (reference sequence). This CDR3 has 19 residues.

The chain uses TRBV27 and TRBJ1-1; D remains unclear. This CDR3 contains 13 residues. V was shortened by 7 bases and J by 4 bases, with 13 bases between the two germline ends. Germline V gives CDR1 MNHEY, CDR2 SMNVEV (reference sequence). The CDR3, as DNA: TGTGCCAGCACCATGGGAGGAGGCACTGAAGCTTTCTTT. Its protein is CASTMGGGTEAFF.

CDR3 nucleotides: TGCGCCAGCAGCATAGGCAGGAACAACTATGGCTACACCTTC. Its translation: CASSIGRNNYGYTF. The chain recombines TRBV5-1 with TRBJ1-2; D ambiguous. CDR3 length: 14 residues. V lost 4 bases and J 2 bases, leaving 12 bases between the germline ends. The germline V gene encodes CDR1 SGHRS and CDR2 YFSETQ. Together with reference TRBV5-1 and TRBJ1-2, the CDR3 gives the full variable domain: KAGVTQTPRYLIKTRGQQVTLSCSPISGHRSVSWYQQTPGQGLQFLFEYFSETQRNKGNFPGRFSGRQFSNSRSEMNVSTLELGDSALYLCASSIGRNNYGYTFGSGTRLTVV.

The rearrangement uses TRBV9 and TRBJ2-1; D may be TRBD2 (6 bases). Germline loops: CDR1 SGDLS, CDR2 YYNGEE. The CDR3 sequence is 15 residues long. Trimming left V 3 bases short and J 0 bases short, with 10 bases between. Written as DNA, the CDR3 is TGTGCCAGCAGCGAGGAGGGAACCTCCTACAATGAGCAGTTCTTC. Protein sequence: CASSEEGTSYNEQFF.

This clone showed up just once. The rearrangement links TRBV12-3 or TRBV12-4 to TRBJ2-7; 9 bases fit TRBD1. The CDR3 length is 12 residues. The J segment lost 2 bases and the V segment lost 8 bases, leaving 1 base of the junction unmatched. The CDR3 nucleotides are TGTGCCAGCCGGGACAGGGCCTACGAGCAGTACTTC. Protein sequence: CASRDRAYEQYF.

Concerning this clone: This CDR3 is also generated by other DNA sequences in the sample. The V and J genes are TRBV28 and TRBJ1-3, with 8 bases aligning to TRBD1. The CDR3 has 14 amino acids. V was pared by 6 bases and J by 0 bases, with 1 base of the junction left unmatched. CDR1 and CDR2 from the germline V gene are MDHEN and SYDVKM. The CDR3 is CASRGQGSGNTIYF. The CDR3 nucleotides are TGTGCCAGCAGAGGACAGGGCTCTGGAAACACCATATATTTT.

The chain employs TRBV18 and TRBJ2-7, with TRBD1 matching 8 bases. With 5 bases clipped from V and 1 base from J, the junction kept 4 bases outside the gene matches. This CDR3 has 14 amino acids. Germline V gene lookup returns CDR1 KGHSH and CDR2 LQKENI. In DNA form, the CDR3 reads TGTGCCAGCTCAGACAGGGGAGCATCCTACGAGCAGTACTTC. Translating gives CASSDRGASYEQYF.

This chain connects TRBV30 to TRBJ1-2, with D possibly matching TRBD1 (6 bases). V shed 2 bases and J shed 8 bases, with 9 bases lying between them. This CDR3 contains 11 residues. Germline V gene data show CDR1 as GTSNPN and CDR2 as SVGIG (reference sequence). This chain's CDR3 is CAWSPGVGYTF. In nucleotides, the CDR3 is TGTGCCTGGAGTCCAGGGGTCGGCTACACCTTC.

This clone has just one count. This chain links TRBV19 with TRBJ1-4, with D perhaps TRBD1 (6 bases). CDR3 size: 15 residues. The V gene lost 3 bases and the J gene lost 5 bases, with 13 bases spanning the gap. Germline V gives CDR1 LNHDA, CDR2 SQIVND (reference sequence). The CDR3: CASSISAGDNEKLFF. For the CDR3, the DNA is TGTGCCAGTAGTATTTCGGCAGGGGACAATGAAAAACTGTTTTTT.

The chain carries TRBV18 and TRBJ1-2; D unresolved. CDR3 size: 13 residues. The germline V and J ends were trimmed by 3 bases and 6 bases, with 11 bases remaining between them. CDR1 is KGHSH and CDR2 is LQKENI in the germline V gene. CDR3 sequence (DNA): TGTGCCAGCTCACCCGCAACAGTTGATGGCTACACCTTC. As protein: CASSPATVDGYTF. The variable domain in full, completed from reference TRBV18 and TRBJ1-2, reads NAGVMQNPRHLVRRRGQEARLRCSPMKGHSHVYWYRQLPEEGLKFMVYLQKENIIDESGMPKERFSAEFPKEGPSILRIQQVVRGDSAAYFCASSPATVDGYTFGSGTRLTVV.

The CDR3 protein is CAWSYPAGVYEQYF. Here the CDR3 DNA reads TGTGCCTGGAGCTACCCAGCGGGAGTCTACGAGCAGTACTTC. This chain joins TRBV30 and TRBJ2-7; TRBD2 agrees at 8 bases. Germline V gene sequence: CDR1 GTSNPN, CDR2 SVGIG (reference sequence). The V and J ends lost 3 bases and 3 bases, in that order; junction bases with no gene match: 7. The CDR3 loop spans 14 amino acids. Drawing the rest from reference TRBV30 and TRBJ2-7, the complete variable domain is SQTIHQWPATLVQPVGSPLSLECTVEGTSNPNLYWYRQAAGRGLQLLFYSVGIGQISSEVPQNLSASRPQDRQFILSSKKLLLSDSGFYLCAWSYPAGVYEQYFGPGTRLTVT.

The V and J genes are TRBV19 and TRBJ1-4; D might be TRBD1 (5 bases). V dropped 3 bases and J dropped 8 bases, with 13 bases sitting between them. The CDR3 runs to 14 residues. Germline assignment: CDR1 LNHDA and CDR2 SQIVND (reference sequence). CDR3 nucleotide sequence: TGTGCCAGTAGTATCGGGCACCGGGGGGAAAAACTGTTTTTT. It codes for CASSIGHRGEKLFF. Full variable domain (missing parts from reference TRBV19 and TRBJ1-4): DGGITQSPKYLFRKEGQNVTLSCEQNLNHDAMYWYRQDPGQGLRLIYYSQIVNDFQKGDIAEGYSVSREKKESFPLTVTSAQKNPTAFYLCASSIGHRGEKLFFGSGTQLSVL.

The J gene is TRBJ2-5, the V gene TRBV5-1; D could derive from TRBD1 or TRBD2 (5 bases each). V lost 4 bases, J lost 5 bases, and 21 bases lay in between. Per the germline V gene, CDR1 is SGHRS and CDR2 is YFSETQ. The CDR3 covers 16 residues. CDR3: CASSLGPIEAWETQYF. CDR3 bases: TGCGCCAGCAGCCTGGGACCCATCGAGGCGTGGGAGACCCAGTACTTC.

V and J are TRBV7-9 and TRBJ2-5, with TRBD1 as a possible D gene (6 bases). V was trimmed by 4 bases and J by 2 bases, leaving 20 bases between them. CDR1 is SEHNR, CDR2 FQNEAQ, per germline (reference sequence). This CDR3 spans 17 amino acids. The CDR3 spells CASSSQGSEIGQETQYF. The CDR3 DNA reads TGTGCCAGCAGCTCGCAGGGGTCGGAGATTGGACAAGAGACCCAGTACTTC. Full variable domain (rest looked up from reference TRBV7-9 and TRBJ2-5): DTGVSQNPRHKITKRGQNVTFRCDPISEHNRLYWYRQTLGQGPEFLTYFQNEAQLEKSRLLSDRFSAERPKGSFSTLEIQRTEQGDSAMYLCASSSQGSEIGQETQYFGPGTRLLVL.

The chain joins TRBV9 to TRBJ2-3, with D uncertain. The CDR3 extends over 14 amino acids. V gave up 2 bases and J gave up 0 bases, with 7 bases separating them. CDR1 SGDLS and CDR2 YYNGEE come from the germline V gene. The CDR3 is CASSVAGSTDTQYF. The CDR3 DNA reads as TGTGCCAGCAGCGTCGCAGGAAGCACAGATACGCAGTATTTT.